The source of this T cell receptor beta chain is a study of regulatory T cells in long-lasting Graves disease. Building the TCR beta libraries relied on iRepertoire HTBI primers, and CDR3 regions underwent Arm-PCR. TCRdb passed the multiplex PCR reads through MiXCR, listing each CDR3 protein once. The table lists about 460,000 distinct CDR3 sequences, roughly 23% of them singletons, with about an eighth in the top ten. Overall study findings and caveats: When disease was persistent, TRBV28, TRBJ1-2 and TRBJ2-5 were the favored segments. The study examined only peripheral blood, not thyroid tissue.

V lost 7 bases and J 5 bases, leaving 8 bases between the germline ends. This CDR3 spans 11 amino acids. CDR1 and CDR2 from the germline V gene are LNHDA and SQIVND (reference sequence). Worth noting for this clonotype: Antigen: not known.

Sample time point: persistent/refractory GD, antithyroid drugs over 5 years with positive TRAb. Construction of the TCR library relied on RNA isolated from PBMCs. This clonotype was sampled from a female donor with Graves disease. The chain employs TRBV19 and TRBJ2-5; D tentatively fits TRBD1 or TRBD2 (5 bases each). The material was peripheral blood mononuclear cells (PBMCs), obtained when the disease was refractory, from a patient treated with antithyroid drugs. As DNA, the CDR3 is TGTGCCAGTACCTGGGGGGAGACCCAGTACTTC. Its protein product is CASTWGETQYF.